This TCR beta chain stems from a study of blood T cell repertoires in COVID-19 (dated by TCRdb to between 2020 and 2021). Notes on the research overall: Samples covering the acute and convalescent phases of COVID-19 were provided by collaborators in the United States, Italy and Spain. The prospective study material was composed of cDNA or gDNA derived from T cells, B-cell-depleted T cells, or PBMCs. Deeply sampled blood TCRbeta repertoires from subjects exposed to, actively infected with, or recovered from COVID-19 were included in the dataset. The repertoires were released in a freely available public database intended as a resource for research on the immune response to SARS-CoV-2. Samples were obtained from the ongoing ImmuneRACE study (first 160 participants) and from over 1,000 subjects provided by 6 global collaborators. Nearly every sample came with metadata listing a de-identified subject ID, COVID-19 status, age in years and sex. Where available, HLA class I and class II types were obtained from metadata supplied by the sample provider rather than from assay-based typing.

Overall study results and their limits: The quantity of clinical and demographic metadata differed by source and by participant and was supplied without curation.

TCRbeta CDR3 regions were amplified from genomic DNA using the immunoSEQ Assay, a bias-controlled multiplex PCR. The authors' pipeline ran thus. Nucleated cell counts per sample were estimated from amplification of reference gene primers within the assay. To quantify the absolute abundance of each unique TCRbeta CDR3 rearrangement, sequence reads were collapsed and filtered. For each sample, productive Simpson clonality was calculated as the square root of Simpson's diversity index over productive rearrangements. TCRdb took this table from immuneACCESS and kept in-frame rearrangements with V and J called. Such tables lack part of the clones; where checked against another copy, unresolved V genes explain under half of the gap, and the rest is unexplained. The D gene and trimming were derived from the DNA, and the V and J assignments and clone size from that table. Within this sample are 400,000 to 500,000 clones, with roughly 90% of them counted one time only. Clones ranked in the top ten supply 1.8% of the sample.

Participants in the prospective study were aged roughly 18 to 89 years, lived in over 20 United States geographic areas, and enrolled through a virtual design. Cohort assignment in the prospective study relied on participant-reported clinical history from a screening survey and a study questionnaire. Recovered participants in ImmuneRACE Cohort 3 were defined by two consecutive negative NP/OP PCR tests, clearance by a healthcare professional, or resolution of symptoms. Mobile phlebotomists in the prospective study collected whole blood, serum and a nasopharyngeal or oropharyngeal swab from every participant. Over a roughly two-month period, participants in the prospective study had the option of providing additional blood draws and questionnaires. Before DNA extraction, prospective study blood samples were shipped either frozen or at room temperature. The CDR3 spans 13 residues, from the cysteine through the phenylalanine. Only CDR3 DNA remains: 39 bases, in frame from the first base. V is reduced by 6 bases and J by 5 bases, leaving a spacing of 13 bases between them.

This clone was seen many times. This clone's antigen is unknown. No base quality values were provided; no much bigger clone lies one nucleotide off. Sequenced input: PBMCs or T cells enriched from blood (not recorded which). This receptor chain uses TRBV12-3 or TRBV12-4 and TRBJ1-1, and the D gene may be TRBD1, 6 bases matching. This clonotype was obtained from a woman aged 40 to 50 who had recovered from COVID-19. In nucleotides, the sequence is TGTGCCAGCAGCTTGACAGGACGGACTGAAGCTTTCTTT. Translated, this gives CASSLTGRTEAFF.